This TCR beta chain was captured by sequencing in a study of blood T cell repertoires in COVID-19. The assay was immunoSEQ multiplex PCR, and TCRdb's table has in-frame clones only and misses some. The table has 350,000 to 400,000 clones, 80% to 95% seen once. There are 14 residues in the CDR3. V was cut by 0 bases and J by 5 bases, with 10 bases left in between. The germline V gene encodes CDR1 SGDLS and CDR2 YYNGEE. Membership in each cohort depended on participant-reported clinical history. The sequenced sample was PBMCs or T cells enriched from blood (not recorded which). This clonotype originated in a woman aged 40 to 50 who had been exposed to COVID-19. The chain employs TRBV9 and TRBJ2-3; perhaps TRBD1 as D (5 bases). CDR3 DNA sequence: TGTGCCAGCAGCGTAGTGGGGCTTGAAGATACGCAGTATTTT. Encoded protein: CASSVVGLEDTQYF.